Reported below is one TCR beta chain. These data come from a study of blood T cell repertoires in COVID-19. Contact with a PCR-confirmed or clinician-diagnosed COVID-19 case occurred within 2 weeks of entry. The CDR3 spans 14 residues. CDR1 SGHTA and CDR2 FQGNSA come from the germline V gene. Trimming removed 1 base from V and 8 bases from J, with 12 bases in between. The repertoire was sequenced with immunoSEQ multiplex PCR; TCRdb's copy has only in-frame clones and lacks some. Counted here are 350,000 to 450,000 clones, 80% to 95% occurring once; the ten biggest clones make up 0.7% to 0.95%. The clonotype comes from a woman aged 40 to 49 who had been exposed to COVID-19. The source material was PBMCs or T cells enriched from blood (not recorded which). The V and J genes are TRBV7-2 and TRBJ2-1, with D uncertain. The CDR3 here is CASSLDTDADEQFF. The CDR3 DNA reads TGTGCCAGCAGCTTAGATACCGATGCGGATGAGCAGTTCTTC.